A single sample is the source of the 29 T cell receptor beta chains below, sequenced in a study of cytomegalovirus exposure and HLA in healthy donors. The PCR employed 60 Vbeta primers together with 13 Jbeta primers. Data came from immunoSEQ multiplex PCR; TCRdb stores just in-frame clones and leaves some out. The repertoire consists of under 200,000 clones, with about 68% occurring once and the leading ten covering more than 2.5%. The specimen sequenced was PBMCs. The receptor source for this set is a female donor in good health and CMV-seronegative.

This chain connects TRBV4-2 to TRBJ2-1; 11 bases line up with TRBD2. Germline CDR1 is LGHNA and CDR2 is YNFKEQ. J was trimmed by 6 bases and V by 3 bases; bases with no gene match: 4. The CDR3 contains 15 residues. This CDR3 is CASSQELAGVNEQFF. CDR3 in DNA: TGTGCCAGCAGCCAGGAACTAGCGGGAGTCAATGAGCAGTTCTTC.

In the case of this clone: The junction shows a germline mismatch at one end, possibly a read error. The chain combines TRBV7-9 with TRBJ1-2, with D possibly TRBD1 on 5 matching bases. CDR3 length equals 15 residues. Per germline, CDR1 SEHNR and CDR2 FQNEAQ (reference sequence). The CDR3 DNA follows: TGTTCCAGCAGCACCCTGGGGGAGGTTAACTATGGCTACACCTTC. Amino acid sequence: CSSSTLGEVNYGYTF.

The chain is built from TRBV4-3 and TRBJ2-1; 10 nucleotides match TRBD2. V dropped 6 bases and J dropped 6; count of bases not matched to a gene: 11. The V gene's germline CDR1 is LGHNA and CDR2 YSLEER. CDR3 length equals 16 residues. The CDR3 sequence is CASSPFLAGERNEQFF. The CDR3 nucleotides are TGCGCCAGCAGTCCCTTTCTAGCGGGAGAACGCAATGAGCAGTTCTTC.

Written as DNA, the CDR3 is TGTGCCAGCAGCGTAGGGGAGGCGGGAGGAGAGACCCAGTACTTC. Its translation is CASSVGEAGGETQYF. V usage is TRBV9 and J usage is TRBJ2-5, with TRBD2 identical over 8 bases. J gave up 4 bases and V 0 bases, and 5 bases lay outside the gene matches. The CDR3 sequence is 15 residues long. Germline CDR1 reads SGDLS; CDR2 reads YYNGEE.

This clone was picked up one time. CDR3 coding DNA: TGTGCCAGCTCACACGTCGGGTCTAAACTCTTCTATAATTCACCCCTCCACTTT. Its translation: CASSHVGSKLFYNSPLHF. The chain joins TRBV18 to TRBJ1-6; unclear D gene. Germline-derived CDR1 and CDR2 are KGHSH and LQKENI. The CDR3 spans 18 residues. V lost 4 bases, J lost 3 bases, and 19 bases lay in between. Combining the CDR3 with reference TRBV18 and TRBJ1-6 gives the whole variable domain NAGVMQNPRHLVRRRGQEARLRCSPMKGHSHVYWYRQLPEEGLKFMVYLQKENIIDESGMPKERFSAEFPKEGPSILRIQQVVRGDSAAYFCASSHVGSKLFYNSPLHFGNGTRLTVT.

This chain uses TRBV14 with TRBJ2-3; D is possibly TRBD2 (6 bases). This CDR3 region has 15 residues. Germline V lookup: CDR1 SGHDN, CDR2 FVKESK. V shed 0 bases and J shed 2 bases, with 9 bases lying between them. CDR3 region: CASSQDREDTDTQYF. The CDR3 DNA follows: TGTGCCAGCAGCCAAGACAGGGAGGACACAGATACGCAGTATTTT.

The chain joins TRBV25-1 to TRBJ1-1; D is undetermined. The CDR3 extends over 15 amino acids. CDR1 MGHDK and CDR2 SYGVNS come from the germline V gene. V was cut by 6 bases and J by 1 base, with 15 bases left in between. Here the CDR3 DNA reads TGTGCCAGCAGCAAAGCCTCGGGTAGGAACACTGAAGCTTTCTTT. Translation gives CASSKASGRNTEAFF.

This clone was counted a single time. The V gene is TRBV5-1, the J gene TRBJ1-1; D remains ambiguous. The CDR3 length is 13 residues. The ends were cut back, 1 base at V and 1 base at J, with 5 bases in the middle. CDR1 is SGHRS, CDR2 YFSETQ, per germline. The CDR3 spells CASSLPGNTEAFF. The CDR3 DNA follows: TGCGCCAGCAGCTTGCCGGGGAACACTGAAGCTTTCTTT.

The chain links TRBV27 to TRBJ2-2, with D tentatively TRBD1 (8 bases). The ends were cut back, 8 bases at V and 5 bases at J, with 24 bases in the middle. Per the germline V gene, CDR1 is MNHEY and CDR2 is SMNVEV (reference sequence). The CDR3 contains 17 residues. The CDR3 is CASEKQGDYGFTGELFF. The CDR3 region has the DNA TGTGCCAGCGAAAAACAGGGGGACTACGGTTTTACCGGGGAGCTGTTTTTT.

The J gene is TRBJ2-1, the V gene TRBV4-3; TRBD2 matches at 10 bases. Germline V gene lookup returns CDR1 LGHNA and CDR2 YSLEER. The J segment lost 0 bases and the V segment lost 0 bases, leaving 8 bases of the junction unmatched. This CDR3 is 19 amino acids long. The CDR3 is CASSQDPLAGDGSYNEQFF. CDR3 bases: TGCGCCAGCAGCCAAGATCCCCTAGCGGGAGATGGCTCCTACAATGAGCAGTTCTTC.

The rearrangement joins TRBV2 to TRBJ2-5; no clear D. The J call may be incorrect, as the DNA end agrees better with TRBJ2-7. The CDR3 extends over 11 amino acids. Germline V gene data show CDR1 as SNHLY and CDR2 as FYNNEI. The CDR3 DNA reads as TGTGCCAGCAGGTCGAGCGCCGAGCAGTACTTC. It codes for CASRSSAEQYF.

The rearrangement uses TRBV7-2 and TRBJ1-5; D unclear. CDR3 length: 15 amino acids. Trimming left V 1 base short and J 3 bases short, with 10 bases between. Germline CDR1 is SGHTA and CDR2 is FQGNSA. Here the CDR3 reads CASSLGDSPNQPQHF. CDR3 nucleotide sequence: TGTGCCAGCAGCTTAGGCGACTCTCCCAATCAGCCCCAGCATTTT.

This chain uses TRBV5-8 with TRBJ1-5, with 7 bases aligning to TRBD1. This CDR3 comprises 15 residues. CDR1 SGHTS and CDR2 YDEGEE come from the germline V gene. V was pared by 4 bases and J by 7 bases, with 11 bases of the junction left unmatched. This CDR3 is CASSLEGARSQPQHF. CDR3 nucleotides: TGTGCCAGCAGCCTCGAGGGGGCGCGAAGCCAGCCCCAGCATTTT.

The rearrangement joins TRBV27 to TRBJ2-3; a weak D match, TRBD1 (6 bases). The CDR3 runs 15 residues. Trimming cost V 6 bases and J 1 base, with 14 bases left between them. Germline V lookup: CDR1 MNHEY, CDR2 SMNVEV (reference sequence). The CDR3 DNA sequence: TGTGCCAGCAGCCTAGGGGGACCCGGCACAGATACGCAGTATTTT. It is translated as CASSLGGPGTDTQYF.

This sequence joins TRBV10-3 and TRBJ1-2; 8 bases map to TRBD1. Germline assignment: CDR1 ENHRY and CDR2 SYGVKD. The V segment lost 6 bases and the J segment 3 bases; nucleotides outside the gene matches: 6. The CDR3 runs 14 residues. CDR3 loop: CAIRQQGGYYGYTF. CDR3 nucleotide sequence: TGTGCCATCAGGCAACAGGGGGGGTACTATGGCTACACCTTC.

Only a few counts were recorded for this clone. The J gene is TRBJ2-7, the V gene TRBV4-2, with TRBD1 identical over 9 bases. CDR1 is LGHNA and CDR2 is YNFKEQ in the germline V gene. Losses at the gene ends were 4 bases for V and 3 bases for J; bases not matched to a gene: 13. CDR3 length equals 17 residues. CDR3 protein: CASSLGRGQGLLYEQYF. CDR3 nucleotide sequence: TGTGCCAGCAGCCTAGGGAGGGGACAGGGACTCCTCTACGAGCAGTACTTC.

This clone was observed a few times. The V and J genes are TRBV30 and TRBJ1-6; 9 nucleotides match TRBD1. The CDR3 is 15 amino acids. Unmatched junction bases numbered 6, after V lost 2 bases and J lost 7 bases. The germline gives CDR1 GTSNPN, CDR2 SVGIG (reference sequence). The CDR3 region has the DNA TGTGCCTGGAGTTGGGGGGACAGGGACAATTCACCCCTCCACTTT. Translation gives CAWSWGDRDNSPLHF.

For the CDR3, the DNA is TGTGCCAGCAGCGTACTGGGACAGCTGAACACTGAAGCTTTCTTT. Its protein product is CASSVLGQLNTEAFF. The chain employs TRBV7-9 and TRBJ1-1, with TRBD1 identical over 7 bases. V shed 5 bases, J shed 0 bases, and the junction held 6 bases outside the gene matches. Germline CDR1 reads SEHNR; CDR2 reads FQNEAQ (reference sequence). The CDR3 contains 15 residues.

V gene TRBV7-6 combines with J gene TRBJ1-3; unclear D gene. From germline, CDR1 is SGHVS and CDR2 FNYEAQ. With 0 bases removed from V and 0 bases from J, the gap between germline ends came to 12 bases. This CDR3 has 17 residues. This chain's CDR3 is CASSLAPQEDSGNTIYF. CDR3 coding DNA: TGTGCCAGCAGCTTAGCCCCCCAGGAGGACTCTGGAAACACCATATATTTT.

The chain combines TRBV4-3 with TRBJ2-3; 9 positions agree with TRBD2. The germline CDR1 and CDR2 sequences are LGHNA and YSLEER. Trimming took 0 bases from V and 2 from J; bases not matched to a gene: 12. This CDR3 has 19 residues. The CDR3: CASSQDLVAAGGVTDTQYF. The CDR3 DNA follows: TGCGCCAGCAGCCAAGATCTTGTCGCCGCGGGAGGGGTCACAGATACGCAGTATTTT.

This CDR3 is CASSLGFTGEQYF. The CDR3 DNA sequence: TGTGCCAGCAGCTTAGGCTTTACGGGGGAGCAGTACTTC. This sequence joins TRBV7-2 and TRBJ2-7; D may be TRBD2 (5 bases). Trimming removed 1 base at V and 7 bases at J, with 11 bases between. The CDR3 totals 13 residues. The germline V gene has CDR1 SGHTA and CDR2 FQGNSA.

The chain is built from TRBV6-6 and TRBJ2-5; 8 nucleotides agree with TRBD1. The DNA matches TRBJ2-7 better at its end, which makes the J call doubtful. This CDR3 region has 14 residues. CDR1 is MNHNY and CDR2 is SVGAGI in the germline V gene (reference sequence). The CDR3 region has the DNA TGTGCCAGCAGTTACGGACAGGGTTTGGTCGAGCAGTACTTC. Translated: CASSYGQGLVEQYF.

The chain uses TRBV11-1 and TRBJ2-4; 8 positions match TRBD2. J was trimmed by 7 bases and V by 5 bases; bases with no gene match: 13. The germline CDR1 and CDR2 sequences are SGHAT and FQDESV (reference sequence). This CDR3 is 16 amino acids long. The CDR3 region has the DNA TGTGCCAGCAGCCCTCAAGTGCGGGGGGCCGGGAACATTCAGTACTTC. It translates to CASSPQVRGAGNIQYF.

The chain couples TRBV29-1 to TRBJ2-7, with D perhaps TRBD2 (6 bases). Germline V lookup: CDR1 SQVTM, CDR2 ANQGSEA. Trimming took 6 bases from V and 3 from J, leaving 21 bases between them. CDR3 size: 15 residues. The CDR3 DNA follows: TGCAGCGTGGGAGGCGAATCAGGGAAAGGCTACGAGCAGTACTTC. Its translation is CSVGGESGKGYEQYF.

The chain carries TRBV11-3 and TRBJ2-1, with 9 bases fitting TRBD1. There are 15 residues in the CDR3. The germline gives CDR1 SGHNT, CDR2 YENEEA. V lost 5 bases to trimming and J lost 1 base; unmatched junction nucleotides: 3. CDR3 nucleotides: TGTGCCAGCAGCCTGGGACAGGGATCCTACAATGAGCAGTTCTTC. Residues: CASSLGQGSYNEQFF.

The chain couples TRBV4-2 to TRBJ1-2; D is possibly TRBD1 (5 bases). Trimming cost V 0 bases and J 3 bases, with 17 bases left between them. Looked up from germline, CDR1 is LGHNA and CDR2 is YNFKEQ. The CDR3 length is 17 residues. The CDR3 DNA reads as TGTGCCAGCAGCCAAGATGGTACAGGACACCCGGACTATGGCTACACCTTC. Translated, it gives CASSQDGTGHPDYGYTF.

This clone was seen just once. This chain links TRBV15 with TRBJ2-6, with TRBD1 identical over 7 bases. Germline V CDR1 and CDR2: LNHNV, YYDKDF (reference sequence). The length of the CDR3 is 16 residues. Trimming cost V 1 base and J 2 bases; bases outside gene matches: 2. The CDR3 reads CATSRVTGAGANVLTF. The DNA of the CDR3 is TGTGCCACCAGCAGAGTAACAGGGGCTGGGGCCAACGTCCTGACTTTC.

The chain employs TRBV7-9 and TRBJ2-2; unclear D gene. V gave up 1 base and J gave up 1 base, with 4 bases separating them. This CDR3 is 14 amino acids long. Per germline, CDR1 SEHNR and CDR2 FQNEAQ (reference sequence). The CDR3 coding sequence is TGTGCCAGCAGCTTAGACATGAACACCGGGGAGCTGTTTTTT. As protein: CASSLDMNTGELFF.

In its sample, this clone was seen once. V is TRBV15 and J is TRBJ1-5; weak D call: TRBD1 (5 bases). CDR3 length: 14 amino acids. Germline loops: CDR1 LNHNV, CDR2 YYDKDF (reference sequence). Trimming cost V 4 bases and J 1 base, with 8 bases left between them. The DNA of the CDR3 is TGTGCCACCAGCACTAGACAGAGCAATCAGCCCCAGCATTTT. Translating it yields CATSTRQSNQPQHF.